This TCR beta chain appears in the sequencing data of a study of identical twins. The study, taken as a whole, reports: Models underestimated how often monozygotic twins shared out-of-frame TCR alpha. Excess sharing by twins proved weaker in beta out-of-frame sequences.

The authors used template switching to add a universal primer site and gave cDNA unique molecular identifiers. TCRdb re-called the 5' RACE reads with MiXCR, one entry per CDR3 protein. The data show more than 1.5 million distinct CDR3 sequences, with under 35% seen just once and less than 0.35% held by the top ten. This clonotype was recorded a few times. Its specificity is unknown. This CDR3 region has 14 residues. Trimming removed 3 bases at V and 4 bases at J, with 10 bases between. All of the donors were Caucasians in good health. This receptor was taken from a newborn girl in good health. The chain uses TRBV12-3 or TRBV12-4 and TRBJ1-5, with a possible D match to TRBD1 (5 bases). The sequencing input was cord blood. The DNA for the CDR3 is TGTGCCAGCAGTTTCTTCGGGGGGAATCAGCCCCAGCATTTT. Residues: CASSFFGGNQPQHF.